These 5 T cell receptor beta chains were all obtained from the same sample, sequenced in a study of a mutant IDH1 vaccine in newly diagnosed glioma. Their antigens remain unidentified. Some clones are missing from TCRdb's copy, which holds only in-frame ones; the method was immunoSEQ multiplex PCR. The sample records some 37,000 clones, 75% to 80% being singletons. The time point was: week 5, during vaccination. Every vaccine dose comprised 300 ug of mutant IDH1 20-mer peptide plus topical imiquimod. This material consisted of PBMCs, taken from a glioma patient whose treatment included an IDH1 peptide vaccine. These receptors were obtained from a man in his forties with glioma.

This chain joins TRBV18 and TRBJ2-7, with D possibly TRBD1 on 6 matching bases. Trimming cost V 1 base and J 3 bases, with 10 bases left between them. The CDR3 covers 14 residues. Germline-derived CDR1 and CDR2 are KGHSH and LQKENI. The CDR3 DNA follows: TGTGCCAGCTCACCACGGGCAGGGGACTACGAGCAGTACTTC. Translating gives CASSPRAGDYEQYF.

As DNA, the CDR3 is TGCGCCAGCAGAGGTGGGGAGAGCACAGATACGCAGTATTTT. It yields the protein CASRGGESTDTQYF. The chain combines TRBV5-1 with TRBJ2-3, with a weak D call TRBD2 (5 bases). Germline V lookup: CDR1 SGHRS, CDR2 YFSETQ. The CDR3 totals 14 residues. Trimming stripped 5 bases from V and 0 bases from J, with 10 bases between.

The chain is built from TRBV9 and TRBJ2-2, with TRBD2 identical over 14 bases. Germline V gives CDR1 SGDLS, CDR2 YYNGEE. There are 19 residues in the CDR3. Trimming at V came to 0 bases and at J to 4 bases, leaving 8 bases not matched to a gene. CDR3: CASSVARTSGGRGTGELFF. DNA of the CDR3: TGTGCCAGCAGCGTAGCAAGGACTAGCGGGGGGCGGGGCACCGGGGAGCTGTTTTTT.

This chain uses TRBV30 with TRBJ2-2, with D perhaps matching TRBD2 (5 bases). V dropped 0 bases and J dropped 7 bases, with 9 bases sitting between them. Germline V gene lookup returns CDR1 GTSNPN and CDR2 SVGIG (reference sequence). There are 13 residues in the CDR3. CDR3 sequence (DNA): TGTGCCTGGAGTGTAGGAGGTCGCGGGGAGCTGTTTTTT. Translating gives CAWSVGGRGELFF.

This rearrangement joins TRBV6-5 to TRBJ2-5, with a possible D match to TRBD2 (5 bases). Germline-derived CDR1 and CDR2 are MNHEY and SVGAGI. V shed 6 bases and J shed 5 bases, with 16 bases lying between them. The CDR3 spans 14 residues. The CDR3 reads CASSPYSGGETQYF. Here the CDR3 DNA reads TGTGCCAGCAGCCCCTATTCGGGCGGGGAGACCCAGTACTTC.